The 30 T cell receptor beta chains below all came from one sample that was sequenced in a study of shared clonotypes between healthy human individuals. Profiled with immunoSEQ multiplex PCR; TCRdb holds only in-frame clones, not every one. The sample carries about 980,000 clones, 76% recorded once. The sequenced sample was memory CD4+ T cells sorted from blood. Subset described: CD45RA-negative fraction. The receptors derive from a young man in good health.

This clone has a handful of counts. This chain's CDR3 is CASSLLAGRDTQYF. As DNA, the CDR3 is TGTGCCAGCAGTCTACTAGCGGGGAGAGATACGCAGTATTTT. The chain uses TRBV2 and TRBJ2-3; 10 positions agree with TRBD2. Germline CDR1 SNHLY, CDR2 FYNNEI. The CDR3 totals 14 residues. The trim removed 5 bases at V and 5 bases at J, leaving 4 bases unmatched.

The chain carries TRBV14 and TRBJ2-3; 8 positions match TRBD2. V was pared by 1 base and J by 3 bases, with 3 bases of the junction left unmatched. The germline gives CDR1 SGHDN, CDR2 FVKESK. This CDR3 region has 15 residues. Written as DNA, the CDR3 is TGTGCCAGCAGCCAAGGCCGGGGGGGAACAGATACGCAGTATTTT. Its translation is CASSQGRGGTDTQYF.

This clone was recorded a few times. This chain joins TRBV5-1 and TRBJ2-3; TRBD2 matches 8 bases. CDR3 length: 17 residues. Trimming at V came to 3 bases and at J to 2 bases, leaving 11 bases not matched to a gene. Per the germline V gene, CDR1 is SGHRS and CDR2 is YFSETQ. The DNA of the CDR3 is TGCGCCAGCAGCTCCCTTAGGAGCGGGGGCGACACAGATACGCAGTATTTT. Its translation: CASSSLRSGGDTDTQYF.

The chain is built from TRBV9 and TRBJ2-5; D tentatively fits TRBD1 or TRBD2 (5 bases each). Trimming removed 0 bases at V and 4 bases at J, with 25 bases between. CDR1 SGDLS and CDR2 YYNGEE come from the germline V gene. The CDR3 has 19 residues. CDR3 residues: CASSVEVGPRGVRAETQYF. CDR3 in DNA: TGTGCCAGCAGCGTAGAGGTAGGTCCTAGGGGAGTTAGAGCAGAGACCCAGTACTTC.

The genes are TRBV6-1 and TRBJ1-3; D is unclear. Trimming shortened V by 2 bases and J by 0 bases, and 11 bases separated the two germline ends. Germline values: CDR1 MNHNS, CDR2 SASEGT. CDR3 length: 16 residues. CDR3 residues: CASSERPHGSGNTIYF. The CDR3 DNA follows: TGTGCCAGCAGTGAACGCCCTCATGGCTCTGGAAACACCATATATTTT.

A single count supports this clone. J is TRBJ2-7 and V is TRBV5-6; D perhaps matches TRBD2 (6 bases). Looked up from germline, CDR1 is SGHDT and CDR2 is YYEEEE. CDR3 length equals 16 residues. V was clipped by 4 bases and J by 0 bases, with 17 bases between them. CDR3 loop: CASSRFGGGSSYEQYF. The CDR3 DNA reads TGTGCCAGCAGCCGGTTCGGTGGGGGGAGCTCCTACGAGCAGTACTTC.

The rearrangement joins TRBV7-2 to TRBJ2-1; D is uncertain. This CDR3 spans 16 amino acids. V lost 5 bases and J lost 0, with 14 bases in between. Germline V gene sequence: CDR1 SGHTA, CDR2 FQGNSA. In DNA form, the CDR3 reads TGTGCCAGCAGCCGGGTCCGGACGGGCTCCTACAATGAGCAGTTCTTC. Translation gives CASSRVRTGSYNEQFF.

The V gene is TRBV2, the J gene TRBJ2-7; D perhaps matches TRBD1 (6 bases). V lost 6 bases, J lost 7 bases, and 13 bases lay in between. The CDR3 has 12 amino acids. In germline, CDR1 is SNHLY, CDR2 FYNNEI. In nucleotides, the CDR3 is TGTGCCAGCAGACAGGGACCCGGTGAGCAGTACTTC. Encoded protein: CASRQGPGEQYF. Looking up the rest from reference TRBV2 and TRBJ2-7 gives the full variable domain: EPEVTQTPSHQVTQMGQEVILRCVPISNHLYFYWYRQILGQKVEFLVSFYNNEISEKSEIFDDQFSVERPDGSNFTLKIRSTKLEDSAMYFCASRQGPGEQYFGPGTRLTVT.

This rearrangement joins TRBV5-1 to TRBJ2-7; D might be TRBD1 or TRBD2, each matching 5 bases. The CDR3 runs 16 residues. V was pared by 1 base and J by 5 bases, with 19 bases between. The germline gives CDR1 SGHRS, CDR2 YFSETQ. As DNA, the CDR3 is TGCGCCAGCAGCTTGAATAGCCAGGGCTCGGGAAACGAGCAGTACTTC. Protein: CASSLNSQGSGNEQYF.

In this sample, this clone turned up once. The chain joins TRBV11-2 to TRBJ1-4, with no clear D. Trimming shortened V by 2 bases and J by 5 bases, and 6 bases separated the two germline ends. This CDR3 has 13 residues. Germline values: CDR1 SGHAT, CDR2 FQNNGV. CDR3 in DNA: TGTGCCAGCAGCTTATCAGTCAATGAAAAACTGTTTTTT. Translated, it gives CASSLSVNEKLFF.

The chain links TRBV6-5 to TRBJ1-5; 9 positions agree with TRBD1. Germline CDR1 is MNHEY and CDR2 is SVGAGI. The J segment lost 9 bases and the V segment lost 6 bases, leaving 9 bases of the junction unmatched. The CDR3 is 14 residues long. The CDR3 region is CASSLQGASSPQHF. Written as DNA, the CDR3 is TGTGCCAGCAGCTTACAGGGGGCCAGTTCGCCCCAGCATTTT.

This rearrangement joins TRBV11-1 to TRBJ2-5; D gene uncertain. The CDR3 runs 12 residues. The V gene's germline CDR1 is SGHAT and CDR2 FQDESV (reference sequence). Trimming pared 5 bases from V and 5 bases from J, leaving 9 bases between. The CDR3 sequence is CASSPSRETQYF. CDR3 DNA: TGTGCCAGCAGCCCCAGTCGGGAGACCCAGTACTTC.

The CDR3 protein is CAWSRSVHEQYF. The CDR3 coding sequence is TGTGCCTGGAGTAGAAGTGTCCACGAGCAGTACTTC. This rearrangement joins TRBV30 to TRBJ2-7, with D hard to call. CDR3 length: 12 amino acids. Germline CDR1 and CDR2: GTSNPN and SVGIG (reference sequence). The V gene lost 2 bases and the J gene lost 5 bases, with 10 bases spanning the gap.

The CDR3 coding sequence is TGTGCCAGCTCACCCTCCCTAGGGGGAGAGGATTCACCCCTCCACTTT. Translating gives CASSPSLGGEDSPLHF. The chain combines TRBV18 with TRBJ1-6, with D maybe TRBD1 (6 bases). This CDR3 is built from 16 residues. The germline CDR1 and CDR2 sequences are KGHSH and LQKENI. Trimming left V 3 bases short and J 8 bases short, with 17 bases between. The full variable domain, its missing parts supplied by reference TRBV18 and TRBJ1-6, is NAGVMQNPRHLVRRRGQEARLRCSPMKGHSHVYWYRQLPEEGLKFMVYLQKENIIDESGMPKERFSAEFPKEGPSILRIQQVVRGDSAAYFCASSPSLGGEDSPLHFGNGTRLTVT.

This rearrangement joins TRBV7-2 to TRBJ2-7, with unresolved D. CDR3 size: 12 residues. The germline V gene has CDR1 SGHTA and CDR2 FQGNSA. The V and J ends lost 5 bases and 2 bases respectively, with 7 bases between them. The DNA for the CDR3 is TGTGCCAGCAGCCTCTCAGCCTACGAGCAGTACTTC. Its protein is CASSLSAYEQYF.

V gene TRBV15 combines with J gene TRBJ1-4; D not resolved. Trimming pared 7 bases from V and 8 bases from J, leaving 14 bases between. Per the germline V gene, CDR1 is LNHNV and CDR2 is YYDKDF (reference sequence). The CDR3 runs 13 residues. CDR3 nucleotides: TGTGCCACCACTCTCTCCCCTAGGGAAAAACTGTTTTTT. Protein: CATTLSPREKLFF. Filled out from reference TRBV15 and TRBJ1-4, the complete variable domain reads DAMVIQNPRYQVTQFGKPVTLSCSQTLNHNVMYWYQQKSSQAPKLLFHYYDKDFNNEADTPDNFQSRRPNTSFCFLDIRSPGLGDTAMYLCATTLSPREKLFFGSGTQLSVL.

CDR3 amino acids: CASSFGQGTLGTEAFF. The CDR3 DNA sequence: TGCGCCAGCAGCTTCGGACAGGGGACTCTCGGCACTGAAGCTTTCTTT. The chain uses TRBV5-1 and TRBJ1-1; 9 bases align to TRBD1. The germline gives CDR1 SGHRS, CDR2 YFSETQ. V was clipped by 2 bases and J by 4 bases; unmatched bases: 9. There are 16 residues in the CDR3.

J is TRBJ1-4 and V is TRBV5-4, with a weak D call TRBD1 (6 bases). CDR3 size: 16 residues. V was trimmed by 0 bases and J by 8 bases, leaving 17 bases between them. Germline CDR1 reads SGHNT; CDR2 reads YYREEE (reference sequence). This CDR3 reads CASSLAKSGAVEKLFF. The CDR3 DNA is TGTGCCAGCAGCTTGGCTAAGTCGGGGGCGGTAGAAAAACTGTTTTTT.

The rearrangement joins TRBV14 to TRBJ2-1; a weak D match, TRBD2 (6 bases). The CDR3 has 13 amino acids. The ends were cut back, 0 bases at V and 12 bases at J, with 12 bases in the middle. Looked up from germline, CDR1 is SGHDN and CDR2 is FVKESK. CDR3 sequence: CASSQDRLGVQFF. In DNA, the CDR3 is TGTGCCAGCAGCCAAGACCGACTAGGGGTGCAGTTCTTC.

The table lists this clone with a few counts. The DNA for the CDR3 is TGCGCCAGCAGCGTCCGGGGGACCGAGCAGTACTTC. The encoded protein is CASSVRGTEQYF. This chain connects TRBV5-1 to TRBJ2-7, with D possibly TRBD2 on 6 matching bases. The CDR3 runs to 12 residues. The germline gives CDR1 SGHRS, CDR2 YFSETQ. Trimming took 4 bases from V and 6 from J, leaving 11 bases between them.

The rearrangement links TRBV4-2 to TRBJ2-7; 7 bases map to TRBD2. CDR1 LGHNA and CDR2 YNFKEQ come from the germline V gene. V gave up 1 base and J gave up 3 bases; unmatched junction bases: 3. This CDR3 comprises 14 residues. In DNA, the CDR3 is TGTGCCAGCAGCCAAGCGGGGGGAAGCTACGAGCAGTACTTC. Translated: CASSQAGGSYEQYF.

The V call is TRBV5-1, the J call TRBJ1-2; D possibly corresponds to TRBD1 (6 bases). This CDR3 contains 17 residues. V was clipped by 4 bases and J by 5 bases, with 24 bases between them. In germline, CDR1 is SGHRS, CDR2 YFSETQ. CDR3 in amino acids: CASSQGHGGTILYGYTF. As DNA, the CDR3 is TGCGCCAGCAGCCAGGGACACGGGGGGACCATACTTTATGGCTACACCTTC. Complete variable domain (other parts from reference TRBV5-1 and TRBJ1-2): KAGVTQTPRYLIKTRGQQVTLSCSPISGHRSVSWYQQTPGQGLQFLFEYFSETQRNKGNFPGRFSGRQFSNSRSEMNVSTLELGDSALYLCASSQGHGGTILYGYTFGSGTRLTVV.

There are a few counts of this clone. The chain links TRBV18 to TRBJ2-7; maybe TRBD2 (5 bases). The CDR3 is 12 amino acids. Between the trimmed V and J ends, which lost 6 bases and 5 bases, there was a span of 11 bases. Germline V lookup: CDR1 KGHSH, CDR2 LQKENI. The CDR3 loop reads CASSRVGDEQYF. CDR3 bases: TGTGCCAGCTCTCGGGTGGGAGACGAGCAGTACTTC.

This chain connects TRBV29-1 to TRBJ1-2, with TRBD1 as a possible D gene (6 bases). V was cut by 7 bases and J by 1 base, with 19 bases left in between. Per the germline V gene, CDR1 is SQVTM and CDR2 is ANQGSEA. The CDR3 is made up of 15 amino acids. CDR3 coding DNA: TGCAGCGCCGCGGCCGGGGGGGGCAGTAACTATGGCTACACCTTC. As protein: CSAAAGGGSNYGYTF.

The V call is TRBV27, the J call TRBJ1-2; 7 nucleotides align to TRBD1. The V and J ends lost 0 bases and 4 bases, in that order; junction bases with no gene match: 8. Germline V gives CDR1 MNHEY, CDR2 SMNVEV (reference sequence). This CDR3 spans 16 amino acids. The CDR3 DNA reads TGTGCCAGCAGTTTATCTCTCAGGGGGGGGCTCTATGGCTACACCTTC. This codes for CASSLSLRGGLYGYTF.

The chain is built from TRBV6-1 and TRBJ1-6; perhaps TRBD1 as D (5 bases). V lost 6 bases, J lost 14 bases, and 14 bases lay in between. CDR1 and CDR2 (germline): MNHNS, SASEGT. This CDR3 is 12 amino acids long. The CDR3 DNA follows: TGTGCCAGCAGCCTAACTCCGACAGCCCTCCACTTT. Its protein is CASSLTPTALHF.

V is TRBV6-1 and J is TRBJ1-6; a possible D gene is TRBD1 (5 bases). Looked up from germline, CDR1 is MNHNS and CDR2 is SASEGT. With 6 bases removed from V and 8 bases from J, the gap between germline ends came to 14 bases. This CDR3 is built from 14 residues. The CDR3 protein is CASSTGLGDSPLHF. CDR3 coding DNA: TGTGCCAGCAGCACGGGACTCGGTGATTCACCCCTCCACTTT.

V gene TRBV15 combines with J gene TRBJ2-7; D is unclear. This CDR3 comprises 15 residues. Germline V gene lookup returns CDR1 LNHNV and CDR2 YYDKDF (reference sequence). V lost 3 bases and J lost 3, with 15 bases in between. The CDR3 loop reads CATSRNFTRIYEQYF. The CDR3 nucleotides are TGTGCCACCAGCAGGAATTTCACACGGATCTACGAGCAGTACTTC.

The CDR3 region is CASSLPSGNTIYF. The CDR3 DNA sequence: TGTGCCAGCAGCTTGCCCTCTGGAAACACCATATATTTT. The rearrangement links TRBV7-8 to TRBJ1-3, with D unclear. This CDR3 is 13 amino acids long. CDR1 is SGHVS, CDR2 FQNEAQ, per germline. Trimming removed 3 bases from V and 0 bases from J, with 3 bases in between.

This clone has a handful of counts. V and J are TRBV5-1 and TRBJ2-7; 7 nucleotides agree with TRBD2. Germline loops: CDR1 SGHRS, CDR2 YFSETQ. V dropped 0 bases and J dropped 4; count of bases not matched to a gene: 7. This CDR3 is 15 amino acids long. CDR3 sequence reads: CASSLGVGGTYEQYF. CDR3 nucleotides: TGCGCCAGCAGCTTGGGAGTGGGAGGGACGTACGAGCAGTACTTC.